A selection of T cell receptor beta chains follows, all from one sample in a study of T-cell reconstitution after alpha-beta-depleted transplantation in children. TCRdb re-called the PCR reads through MiXCR, storing one row per CDR3 protein. The sample gives 150,000 to 200,000 distinct CDR3 sequences, more than 9.5% of which show up once; approximately 13% is in the top ten. The sample was PBMCs, taken before TCRalphabeta/CD19-depleted stem cell transplant. These receptors were collected from a boy aged 2 to 9 with acute myeloid leukemia, due to receive a stem cell transplant. Each CDR3 is given with its conserved first and last residue. The order of the fields is D gene, clone size, CDR3 length, V gene, J gene, CDR3 protein, CDR3 DNA. D genes are given only for firm matches. Clone size is given for some rows only: seen once, a few or many times, or a class if the clone is expanded.

D: -
size: many
length: 13
V: TRBV5-1
J: TRBJ2-2
CDR3: CASSFVGGGELFF
DNA: TGCGCCAGCAGCTTTGTTGGGGGCGGGGAGCTGTTTTTT

D: TRBD1
size: many
length: 11
V: TRBV29-1
J: TRBJ2-1
CDR3: CSADRVDEQFF
DNA: TGCAGCGCCGACAGGGTTGATGAGCAGTTCTTC

D: -
size: many
length: 14
V: TRBV28
J: TRBJ2-1
CDR3: CASSFSLGDNEQFF
DNA: TGTGCCAGCAGTTTCTCGTTGGGGGACAATGAGCAGTTCTTC

D: -
size: many
length: 15
V: TRBV3-1
J: TRBJ2-5
CDR3: CASSLSGRGQETQYF
DNA: TGTGCCAGCAGCCTATCTGGTAGAGGCCAAGAGACCCAGTACTTC

D: TRBD1
size: -
length: 14
V: TRBV2
J: TRBJ1-5
CDR3: CASTDRVSNQPQHF
DNA: TGTGCCAGCACCGACAGGGTTAGCAATCAGCCCCAGCATTTT

D: -
size: many
length: 17
V: TRBV5-6
J: TRBJ1-2
CDR3: CASSLRGGLHPNYGYTF
DNA: TGTGCCAGCAGCTTGAGGGGGGGCTTGCACCCTAACTATGGCTACACCTTC

D: TRBD1
size: many
length: 15
V: TRBV6-1
J: TRBJ2-3
CDR3: CASTRRTGLTDTQYF
DNA: TGTGCCAGCACCAGAAGGACAGGGCTTACAGATACGCAGTATTTT

D: TRBD2
size: many
length: 15
V: TRBV7-3
J: TRBJ2-3
CDR3: CASSPAGGPGDTQYF
DNA: TGTGCCAGCAGTCCAGCGGGGGGGCCTGGAGATACGCAGTATTTT

D: -
size: many
length: 15
V: TRBV7-9
J: TRBJ2-2
CDR3: CASSSNREGTGELFF
DNA: TGTGCCAGCAGCTCAAACAGGGAGGGCACCGGGGAGCTGTTTTTT

D: -
size: many
length: 14
V: TRBV3-1
J: TRBJ1-1
CDR3: CASSQFTGSTEAFF
DNA: TGTGCCAGCAGCCAATTTACCGGGTCTACTGAAGCTTTCTTT

D: -
size: many
length: 15
V: TRBV5-1
J: TRBJ2-2
CDR3: CASSFGLPNTGELFF
DNA: TGCGCCAGCAGCTTCGGACTCCCGAACACCGGGGAGCTGTTTTTT

D: -
size: many
length: 15
V: TRBV9
J: TRBJ2-1
CDR3: CASSLHAPSYNEQFF
DNA: TGTGCCAGCAGCCTCCACGCCCCCTCCTACAATGAGCAGTTCTTC

D: -
size: many
length: 14
V: TRBV20-1
J: TRBJ2-7
CDR3: CSSQGLLPLYEQYF
DNA: TGCAGCTCGCAGGGACTCCTACCCCTTTACGAGCAGTACTTC

D: TRBD2
size: many
length: 15
V: TRBV5-1
J: TRBJ2-7
CDR3: CASSLGGTRSYEQYF
DNA: TGCGCCAGCAGCTTGGGAGGGACTAGATCCTACGAGCAGTACTTC

D: TRBD1
size: many
length: 13
V: TRBV7-9
J: TRBJ1-5
CDR3: CASSLTGVQPQHF
DNA: TGTGCCAGCAGCTTGACAGGGGTTCAGCCCCAGCATTTT

D: -
size: -
length: 15
V: TRBV5-5
J: TRBJ2-1
CDR3: CASSYRDPSTNEQFF
DNA: TGTGCCAGCAGCTATAGGGACCCCTCAACGAATGAGCAGTTCTTC

D: TRBD1
size: many
length: 13
V: TRBV20-1
J: TRBJ1-2
CDR3: CSASGGTYGGYTF
DNA: TGCAGTGCTTCAGGGGGGACCTATGGAGGCTACACCTTC

D: TRBD2
size: many
length: 16
V: TRBV6-2/TRBV6-3
J: TRBJ2-1
CDR3: CASSILAGPSGNEQFF
DNA: TGTGCCAGCAGTATACTAGCGGGGCCTTCCGGCAATGAGCAGTTCTTC

D: -
size: few
length: 16
V: TRBV5-6
J: TRBJ2-5
CDR3: CASGPGLPTYQETQYF
DNA: TGTGCCAGCGGCCCCGGGCTGCCGACCTACCAAGAGACCCAGTACTTC

D: -
size: many
length: 14
V: TRBV11-2
J: TRBJ1-1
CDR3: CASSLNWGNTEAFF
DNA: TGTGCCAGCAGCTTGAACTGGGGGAACACTGAAGCTTTCTTT

D: -
size: many
length: 14
V: TRBV5-6
J: TRBJ2-3
CDR3: CASSLDRGLDTQYF
DNA: TGTGCCAGCAGCTTGGACAGGGGACTAGATACGCAGTATTTT

D: -
size: many
length: 16
V: TRBV15
J: TRBJ1-4
CDR3: CATSSTRGPLGVVLFF
DNA: TGTGCCACCAGCTCAACCCGGGGGCCGCTAGGTGTAGTACTGTTTTTT

D: -
size: many
length: 14
V: TRBV12-3/TRBV12-4
J: TRBJ1-1
CDR3: CASAKNGGLTEAFF
DNA: TGTGCCAGCGCAAAAAATGGGGGGCTCACTGAAGCTTTCTTT

D: -
size: many
length: 14
V: TRBV29-1
J: TRBJ1-1
CDR3: CSVHPGPREKEAFF
DNA: TGCAGCGTCCACCCCGGACCAAGGGAAAAAGAAGCTTTCTTT

D: -
size: many
length: 17
V: TRBV6-5
J: TRBJ2-1
CDR3: CASSYSGRYPRGNEQFF
DNA: TGTGCCAGCAGTTACTCGGGACGTTACCCTAGAGGGAATGAGCAGTTCTTC

D: TRBD1
size: medium-sized
length: 12
V: TRBV25-1
J: TRBJ1-1
CDR3: CASSPGTGEAFF
DNA: TGTGCCAGCAGTCCCGGGACAGGGGAAGCTTTCTTT

D: -
size: -
length: 14
V: TRBV18
J: TRBJ1-1
CDR3: CASSPQQQNTEAFF
DNA: TGTGCCAGCTCACCGCAACAGCAGAACACTGAAGCTTTCTTT

D: -
size: many
length: 12
V: TRBV4-2
J: TRBJ1-1
CDR3: CASSRLNTEAFF
DNA: TGTGCCAGCAGCCGGTTGAACACTGAAGCTTTCTTT